The clone carrying this T cell receptor (beta chain) was seen ten or more times. Its specificity is unknown. The source of the sample is a study of human T cells and chemical hapten exposure. Time point denoted: pre-sensitization, week 0. Treatment specified: therapeutic diphenylcyclopropenone sensitization with weekly scalp DPC. The total RNA was obtained from whole blood that was not fractionated. The library attached unique molecular identifiers to individual cDNA molecules. TCRdb processed the RACE reads anew with MiXCR; each CDR3 protein has one entry. This table has approximately 50,000 distinct CDR3 sequences, approximately 9.5% appearing once. Germline CDR1 reads DFQATT; CDR2 reads SNEGSKA (reference sequence). This CDR3 comprises 14 residues. Trimming took off 5 bases at V and 6 bases at J, with 19 bases between the two ends. Findings and limits, study-wide: PT1 expanded TCR counts and patch test score correlated positively. Sensitizing to DPC left TCRs with a frequency above 1 in 1000 unaltered.

The J gene is TRBJ1-1, the V gene TRBV20-1; maybe TRBD1 (6 bases). The material was whole blood, obtained in connection with sensitization to the hapten diphenylcyclopropenone (DPC). This receptor was identified in a woman aged 25 to 45 with alopecia areata. Some clones in this sample may be carry-over from other donors' samples. The CDR3 DNA reads TGCAGTGCTCGACCAACTACAGGGTCCGCTGAAGCTTTCTTT. Translating gives CSARPTTGSAEAFF.